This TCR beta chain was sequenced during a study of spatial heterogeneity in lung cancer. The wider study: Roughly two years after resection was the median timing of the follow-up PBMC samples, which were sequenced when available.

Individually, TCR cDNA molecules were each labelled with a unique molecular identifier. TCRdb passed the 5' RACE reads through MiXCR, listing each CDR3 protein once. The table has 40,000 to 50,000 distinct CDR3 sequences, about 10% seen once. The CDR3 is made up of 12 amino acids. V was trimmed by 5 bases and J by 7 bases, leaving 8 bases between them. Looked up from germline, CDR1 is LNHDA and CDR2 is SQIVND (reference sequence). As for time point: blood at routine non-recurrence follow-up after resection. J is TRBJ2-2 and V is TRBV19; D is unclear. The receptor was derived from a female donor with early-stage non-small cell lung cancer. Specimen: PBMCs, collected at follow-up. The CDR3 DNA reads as TGTGCCAGTAGTCCTAACCTCGGGGAGCTGTTTTTT. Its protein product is CASSPNLGELFF.